These T cell receptor beta chains were read from a single sample in a study of cytomegalovirus exposure and HLA in healthy donors. Only in-frame clones appear in the TCRdb table, and some are missing; sequencing was by immunoSEQ multiplex PCR. This table has under 150,000 clones, around 85% appearing once. Sequenced sample: PBMCs. These receptors came from a boy aged 10-17 years in good health and CMV-seronegative. Each CDR3 is given with its conserved first and last residue. A D gene is named only where the DNA matches it firmly. Only some rows state a clone size, as once, few, many or a class for expanded clones.

j_gene	abundance	d_gene	len	v_gene	CDR3aa	CDR3nt
TRBJ2-1	NA	NA	13	TRBV19	CASRAESYNEQFF	TGTGCCAGTAGGGCGGAGTCATACAATGAGCAGTTCTTC
TRBJ2-1	NA	TRBD2	13	TRBV6-4	CASSELAGGIRVF	TGTGCCAGCAGTGAACTAGCGGGAGGTATACGGGTCTTC
TRBJ2-7	NA	NA	14	TRBV4-3	CASSQGGSDGEQYF	TGCGCCAGCAGCCAAGGTGGTAGCGACGGCGAGCAGTACTTC
TRBJ2-7	NA	NA	17	TRBV4-1	CASSQGEWASLQYEQYF	TGCGCCAGCAGCCAAGGGGAGTGGGCTTCCCTCCAATACGAGCAGTACTTC
TRBJ2-2	NA	TRBD1	16	TRBV27	CASRTLTGTYTGELFF	TGTGCCAGCAGGACCTTGACAGGGACCTACACCGGGGAGCTGTTTTTT
TRBJ2-6	NA	NA	17	TRBV5-6	CASSFRIQGLGANVLTF	TGTGCCAGCAGCTTTAGGATCCAGGGGTTAGGGGCCAACGTCCTGACTTTC
TRBJ2-1	once	NA	11	TRBV20-1	CSARRYNEQFF	TGCAGTGCCCGGAGATACAATGAGCAGTTCTTC
TRBJ2-7	NA	TRBD2	13	TRBV30	CALRTSGRYEQYF	TGTGCCCTAAGGACTAGCGGGAGGTACGAGCAGTACTTC
TRBJ2-1	NA	TRBD1	16	TRBV11-2	CASSHGQADLYNEQFF	TGTGCCAGCAGCCACGGACAGGCCGATCTCTACAATGAGCAGTTCTTC
TRBJ2-5	NA	TRBD1	16	TRBV15	CATSKEQGAGLETQYF	TGTGCCACCAGCAAGGAACAGGGGGCGGGTTTGGAGACCCAGTACTTC
TRBJ2-5	NA	NA	14	TRBV27	CASRSIDRPETQYF	TGTGCCAGCAGAAGCATCGACAGGCCAGAGACCCAGTACTTC
TRBJ2-1	NA	NA	15	TRBV9	CASSDRESPYNEQFF	TGTGCCAGCAGCGACAGGGAATCCCCCTACAATGAGCAGTTCTTC
TRBJ1-2	NA	NA	13	TRBV9	CASSVPGRYGYTF	TGTGCCAGCAGCGTCCCCGGTCGGTATGGCTACACCTTC
TRBJ1-1	few	NA	14	TRBV29-1	CSVAVKTMNTEAFF	TGCAGCGTTGCGGTCAAAACCATGAACACTGAAGCTTTCTTT
TRBJ1-2	NA	NA	14	TRBV4-2	CASSQAGTNYGYTF	TGTGCCAGCAGCCAGGCAGGGACTAACTATGGCTACACCTTC
TRBJ1-5	NA	NA	15	TRBV14	CASSPQGTHNQPQHF	TGTGCCAGCAGCCCTCAGGGCACCCACAATCAGCCCCAGCATTTT
TRBJ2-3	NA	NA	14	TRBV6-6	CASSGLAATDTQYF	TGTGCCAGCAGTGGATTAGCCGCCACAGATACGCAGTATTTT
TRBJ1-1	NA	NA	14	TRBV6-1	CASSGDRLATEAFF	TGTGCCAGCAGTGGAGACAGGCTAGCCACTGAAGCTTTCTTT
TRBJ2-7	NA	NA	12	TRBV27	CASKGLAYEQYF	TGTGCCAGCAAAGGACTGGCCTACGAGCAGTACTTC
TRBJ2-3	NA	NA	14	TRBV2	CASSIAGSTDTQYF	TGTGCCAGCAGCATAGCTGGGAGCACAGATACGCAGTATTTT
TRBJ2-7	NA	TRBD2	14	TRBV18	CASSPQGGKYEQYF	TGTGCCAGCTCACCACAGGGAGGGAAGTACGAGCAGTACTTC
TRBJ2-1	once	TRBD2	17	TRBV6-1	CASSELGGSGTYNEQFF	TGTGCCAGCAGTGAACTGGGCGGGAGTGGGACCTACAATGAGCAGTTCTTC
TRBJ2-5	NA	NA	13	TRBV6-1	CASSLSVRETQYF	TGTGCCAGCAGTCTTAGCGTCCGAGAGACCCAGTACTTC
TRBJ2-3	NA	NA	18	TRBV7-9	CASSQPGSPRGSTDTQYF	TGTGCCAGCAGCCAACCGGGCTCACCACGGGGGAGCACAGATACGCAGTATTTT